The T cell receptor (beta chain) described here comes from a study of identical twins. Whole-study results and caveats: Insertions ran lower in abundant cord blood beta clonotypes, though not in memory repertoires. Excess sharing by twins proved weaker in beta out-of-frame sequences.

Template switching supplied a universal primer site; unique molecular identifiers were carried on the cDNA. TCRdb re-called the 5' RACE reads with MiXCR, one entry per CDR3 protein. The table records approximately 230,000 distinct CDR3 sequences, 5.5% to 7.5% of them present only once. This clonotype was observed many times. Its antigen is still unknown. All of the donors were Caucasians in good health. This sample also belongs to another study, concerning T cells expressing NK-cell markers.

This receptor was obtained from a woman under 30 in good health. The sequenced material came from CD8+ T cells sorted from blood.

The CDR3 loop is CASSPPRGNTIYF. DNA for the CDR3: TGTGCCAGCAGCCCCCCGCGGGGAAACACCATATATTTT. This sequence joins TRBV9 and TRBJ1-3, with D hard to call. Trimming shortened V by 4 bases and J by 4 bases, and 9 bases separated the two germline ends. In germline, CDR1 is SGDLS, CDR2 YYNGEE. The CDR3 consists of 13 residues.